Here is one T cell receptor (beta chain) with its context. Antigen unknown. This CDR3 region has 16 residues. The junction had 11 bases not matched to a gene; V was cut back by 4 bases and J by 6 bases. Germline CDR1 reads SGHDN; CDR2 reads FVKESK. Using RNA transcripts as the source, TCR beta CDR3 regions were amplified. A set of HTBI primers served as the primers for a first-round RT-PCR of the TCR CDR3. TCRdb analysed the multiplex PCR reads with MiXCR anew, one entry per CDR3 protein. The table records about 840,000 distinct CDR3 sequences, roughly 40% of them present only once. This entry belongs to a study of T cells in Graves' hyperthyroidism and ophthalmopathy. Overall study context: Upon initial diagnosis and before any treatment, peripheral blood was collected. Findings of the study overall: In the analysis, a 13 V-J model separated ophthalmopathy from stable hyperthyroidism. Most clonotypes that expanded in the thyroid above 0.001 also showed up in blood.

This sequence originates from a man aged 18 to 30 with Graves' hyperthyroidism. Sequencing was performed on blood. V gene TRBV14 combines with J gene TRBJ2-7; 11 bases agree with TRBD1. CDR3 nucleotide sequence: TGTGCCAGCAGCCCACTCCGGGACAGGGGGGCCTCCGAGCAGTACTTC. Its protein is CASSPLRDRGASEQYF.